The 5 T cell receptor beta chains reported below all come from one sample, sequenced in a study of cytomegalovirus exposure and HLA in healthy donors. The PCR contained 60 Vbeta and 13 Jbeta primers. Using immunoSEQ multiplex PCR, the repertoire was profiled, and TCRdb retains in-frame clones only, with some absent. The sample contains around 150,000 clones, 70% to 80% of which appear only once. What was sequenced was PBMCs. All receptors derive from a man in his fifties or sixties in good health and CMV-seropositive.

The chain employs TRBV7-2 and TRBJ2-7, with 9 bases matching TRBD1. CDR3 length: 15 residues. Unmatched junction bases numbered 7, after V lost 5 bases and J lost 2 bases. Germline CDR1 SGHTA, CDR2 FQGNSA. CDR3 in amino acids: CASSPEGQGAYEQYF. In nucleotides, the CDR3 is TGTGCCAGCAGCCCAGAGGGACAGGGTGCCTACGAGCAGTACTTC.

V usage is TRBV11-2 and J usage is TRBJ1-1; TRBD1 might be the D (6 bases). Trimming took 6 bases from V and 7 from J, leaving 18 bases between them. The CDR3 loop spans 14 amino acids. CDR1 is SGHAT, CDR2 FQNNGV, per germline. The CDR3, as DNA: TGTGCCAGCAGACGAGTGGGGGGGCGGGGTGAAGCTTTCTTT. Translated, it gives CASRRVGGRGEAFF. Supplemented by reference TRBV11-2 and TRBJ1-1, the full variable domain reads EAGVAQSPRYKIIEKRQSVAFWCNPISGHATLYWYQQILGQGPKLLIQFQNNGVVDDSQLPKDRFSAERLKGVDSTLKIQPAKLEDSAVYLCASRRVGGRGEAFFGQGTRLTVV.

The chain has TRBV7-7 and TRBJ2-5; 9 bases are a match to TRBD1. V shed 5 bases, J shed 3 bases, and the junction held 1 base outside the gene matches. The germline gives CDR1 SSHAT, CDR2 FNYEAQ (reference sequence). The CDR3 extends over 13 amino acids. CDR3 in DNA: TGTGCCAGCAGCCGGGACAGGGAAGAGACCCAGTACTTC. It codes for CASSRDREETQYF.

V usage is TRBV7-9 and J usage is TRBJ2-3; 8 bases agree with TRBD2. This CDR3 spans 17 amino acids. V was clipped by 5 bases and J by 2 bases; unmatched bases: 12. Germline V gene data show CDR1 as SEHNR and CDR2 as FQNEAQ (reference sequence). The CDR3 is CASSEPASGPYTDTQYF. Here the CDR3 DNA reads TGTGCCAGCAGCGAACCCGCTAGCGGGCCATACACAGATACGCAGTATTTT.

This clone was seen only a few times. An end of the junction differs from the germline gene, which may be a read error. Other nucleotide sequences from this sample produce the same CDR3. The CDR3 reads CASSSNPPLWGGDQETQYF. The CDR3 DNA reads as TGTGCTAGCAGCTCCAACCCACCCCTCTGGGGAGGGGACCAAGAGACCCAGTACTTC. V usage is TRBV7-7 and J usage is TRBJ2-5, with 7 bases lining up with TRBD2. Germline assignment: CDR1 SSHAT and CDR2 FNYEAQ (reference sequence). This CDR3 region has 19 residues.